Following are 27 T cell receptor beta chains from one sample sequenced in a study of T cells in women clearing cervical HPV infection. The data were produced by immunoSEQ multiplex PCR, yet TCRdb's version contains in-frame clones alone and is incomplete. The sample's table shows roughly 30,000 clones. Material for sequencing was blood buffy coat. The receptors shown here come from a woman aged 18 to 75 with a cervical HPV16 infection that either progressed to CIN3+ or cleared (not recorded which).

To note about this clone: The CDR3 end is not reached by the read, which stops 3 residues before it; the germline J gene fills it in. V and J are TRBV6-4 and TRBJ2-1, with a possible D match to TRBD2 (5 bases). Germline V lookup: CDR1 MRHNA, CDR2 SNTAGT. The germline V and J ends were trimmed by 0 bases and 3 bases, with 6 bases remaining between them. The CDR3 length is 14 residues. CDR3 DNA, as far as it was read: TGTGCCAGCAGTGACTCACTAGACTACAATGAG. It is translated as CASSDSLDYNE. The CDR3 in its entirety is CASSDSLDYNEQFF.

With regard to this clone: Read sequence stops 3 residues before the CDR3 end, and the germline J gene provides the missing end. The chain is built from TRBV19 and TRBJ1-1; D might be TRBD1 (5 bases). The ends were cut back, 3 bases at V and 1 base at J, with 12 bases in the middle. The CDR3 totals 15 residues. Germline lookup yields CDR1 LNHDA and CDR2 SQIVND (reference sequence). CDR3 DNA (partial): TGTGCCAGTAGTATTCTGCTGGGGGGGAACACTGAA. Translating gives CASSILLGGNTE. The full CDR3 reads CASSILLGGNTEAFF.

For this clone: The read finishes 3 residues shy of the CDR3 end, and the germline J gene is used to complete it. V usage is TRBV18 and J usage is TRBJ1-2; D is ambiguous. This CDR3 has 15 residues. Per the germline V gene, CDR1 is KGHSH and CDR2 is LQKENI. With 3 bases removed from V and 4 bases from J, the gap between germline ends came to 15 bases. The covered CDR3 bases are TGTGCCAGCTCACCTGCAGCTCAGACAATCTATGGC. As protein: CASSPAAQTIYG. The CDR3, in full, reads CASSPAAQTIYGYTF.

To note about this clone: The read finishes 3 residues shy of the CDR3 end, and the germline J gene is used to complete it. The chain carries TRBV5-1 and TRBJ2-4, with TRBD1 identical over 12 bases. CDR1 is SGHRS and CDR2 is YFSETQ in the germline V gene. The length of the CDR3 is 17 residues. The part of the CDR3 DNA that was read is TGCGCCAGCAGCGGAGGGACAGGGGGCGCAACGGTTCTTGGT. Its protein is CASSGGTGGATVLG. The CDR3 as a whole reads CASSGGTGGATVLGQYF.

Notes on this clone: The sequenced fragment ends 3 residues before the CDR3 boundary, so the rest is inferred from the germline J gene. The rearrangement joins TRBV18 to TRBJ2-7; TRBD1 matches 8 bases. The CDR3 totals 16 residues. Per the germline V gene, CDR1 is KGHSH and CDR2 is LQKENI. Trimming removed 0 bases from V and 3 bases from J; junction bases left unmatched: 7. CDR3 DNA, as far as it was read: TGTGCCAGCTCACCACCATCCGGGACAGGTATCTACGAG. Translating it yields CASSPPSGTGIYE. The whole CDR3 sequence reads CASSPPSGTGIYEQYF.

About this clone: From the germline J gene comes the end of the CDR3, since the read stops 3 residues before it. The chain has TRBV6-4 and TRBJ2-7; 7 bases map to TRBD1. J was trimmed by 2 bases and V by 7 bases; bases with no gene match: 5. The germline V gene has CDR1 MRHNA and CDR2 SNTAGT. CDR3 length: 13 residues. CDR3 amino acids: CASTLGQTYEQYF. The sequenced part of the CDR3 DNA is TGTGCCAGCACCCTGGGACAGACCTACGAG.

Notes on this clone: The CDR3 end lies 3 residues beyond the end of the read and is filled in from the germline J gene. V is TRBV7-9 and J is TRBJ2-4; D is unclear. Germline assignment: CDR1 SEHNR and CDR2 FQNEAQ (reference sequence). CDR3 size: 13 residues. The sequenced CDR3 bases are TGTGCCAGCAGCTTTGAGAGTAACTATGGT. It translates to CASSFESNYG. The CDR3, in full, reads CASSFESNYGQYF.

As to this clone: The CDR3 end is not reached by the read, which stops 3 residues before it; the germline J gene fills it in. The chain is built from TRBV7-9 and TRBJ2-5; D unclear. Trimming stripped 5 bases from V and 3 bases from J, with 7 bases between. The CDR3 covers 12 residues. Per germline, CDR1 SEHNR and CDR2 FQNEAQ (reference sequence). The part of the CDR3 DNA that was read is TGTGCCAGCAGCAGTAAGGAAGAGACC. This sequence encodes CASSSKEET. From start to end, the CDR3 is CASSSKEETQYF.

Incomplete CDR3 DNA: TGTGCCAGTAGTAGATCCGGGACAGGAAAAAATCAGCCC. This gives the protein CASSRSGTGKNQP. The full CDR3 is CASSRSGTGKNQPQHF. The J gene is TRBJ1-5, the V gene TRBV19; TRBD1 matches 8 bases. The CDR3 end falls 3 residues outside the read, so it is completed with the germline J gene. The CDR3 contains 16 residues. J gave up 4 bases and V 4 bases, and 9 bases lay outside the gene matches. The germline CDR1 and CDR2 sequences are LNHDA and SQIVND (reference sequence).

CDR3 in amino acids: CARSDSLFASPLFF. Partial CDR3 DNA: TGTGCCCGCTCGGACAGCCTCTTCGCATCACCA. The chain employs TRBV30 and TRBJ1-4; D possibly corresponds to TRBD1 (6 bases). The read gets to within 3 residues of the CDR3 end, and the germline J gene fills in the rest. Germline V CDR1 and CDR2: GTSNPN, SVGIG (reference sequence). The CDR3 covers 14 residues.

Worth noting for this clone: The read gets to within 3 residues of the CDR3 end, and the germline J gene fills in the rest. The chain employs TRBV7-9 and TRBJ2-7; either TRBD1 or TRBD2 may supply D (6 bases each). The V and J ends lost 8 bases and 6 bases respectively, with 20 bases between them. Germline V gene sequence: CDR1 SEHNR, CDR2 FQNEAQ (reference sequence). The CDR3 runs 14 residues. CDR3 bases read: TGTGCCAGCGGGGCGGGACCAACACAGGGCGAG. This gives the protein CASGAGPTQGE. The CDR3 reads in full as CASGAGPTQGEQYF.

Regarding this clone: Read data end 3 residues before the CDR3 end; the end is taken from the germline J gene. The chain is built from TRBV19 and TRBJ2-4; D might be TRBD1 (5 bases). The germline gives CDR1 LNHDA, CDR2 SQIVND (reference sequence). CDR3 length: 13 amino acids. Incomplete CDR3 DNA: TGTGCCAGTTCTCCAGGGAATTTCTATGGT. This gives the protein CASSPGNFYG. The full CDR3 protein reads CASSPGNFYGQYF.

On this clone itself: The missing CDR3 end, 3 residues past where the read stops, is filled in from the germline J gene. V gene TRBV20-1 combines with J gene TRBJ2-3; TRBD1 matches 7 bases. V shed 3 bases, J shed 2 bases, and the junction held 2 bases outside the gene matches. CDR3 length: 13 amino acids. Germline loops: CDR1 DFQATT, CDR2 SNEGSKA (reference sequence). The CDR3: CSARGQHTDTQYF. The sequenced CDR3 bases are TGCAGTGCTAGGGGACAGCACACAGATACG.

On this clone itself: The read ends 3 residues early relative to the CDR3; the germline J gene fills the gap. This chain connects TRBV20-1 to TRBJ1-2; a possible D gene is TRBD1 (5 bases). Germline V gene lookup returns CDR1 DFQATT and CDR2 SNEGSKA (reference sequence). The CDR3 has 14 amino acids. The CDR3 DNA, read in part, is TGCAGTGCTAGAGAGAGGGGCCCAATAGATACC. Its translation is CSARERGPIDT. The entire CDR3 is CSARERGPIDTYTF.

This chain's CDR3 is CASSRDRHNYGYTF. The part of the CDR3 DNA that was read is TGTGCCAGTAGTAGGGACAGGCATAACTATGGC. The chain couples TRBV19 to TRBJ1-2; 8 nucleotides agree with TRBD1. The CDR3 end is not reached by the read, which stops 3 residues before it; the germline J gene fills it in. CDR3 length: 14 amino acids. Germline V gives CDR1 LNHDA, CDR2 SQIVND (reference sequence). Trimming cost V 4 bases and J 1 base; bases outside gene matches: 2.

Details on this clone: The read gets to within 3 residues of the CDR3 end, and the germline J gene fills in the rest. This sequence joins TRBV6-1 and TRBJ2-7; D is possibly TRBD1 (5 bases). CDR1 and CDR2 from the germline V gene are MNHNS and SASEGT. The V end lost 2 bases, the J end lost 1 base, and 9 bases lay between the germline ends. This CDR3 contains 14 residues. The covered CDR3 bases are TGTGCCAGCAGTGAATTGCGGACATCCTACGAG. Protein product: CASSELRTSYE. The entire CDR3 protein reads CASSELRTSYEQYF.

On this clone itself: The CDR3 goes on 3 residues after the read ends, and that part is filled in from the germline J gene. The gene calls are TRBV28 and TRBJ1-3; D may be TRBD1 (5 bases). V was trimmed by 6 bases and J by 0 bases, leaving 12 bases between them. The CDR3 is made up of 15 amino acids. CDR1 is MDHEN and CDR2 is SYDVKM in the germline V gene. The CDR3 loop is CASRGLGSSGNTIYF. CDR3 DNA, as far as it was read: TGTGCCAGCAGGGGGCTGGGGTCCTCTGGAAACACC.

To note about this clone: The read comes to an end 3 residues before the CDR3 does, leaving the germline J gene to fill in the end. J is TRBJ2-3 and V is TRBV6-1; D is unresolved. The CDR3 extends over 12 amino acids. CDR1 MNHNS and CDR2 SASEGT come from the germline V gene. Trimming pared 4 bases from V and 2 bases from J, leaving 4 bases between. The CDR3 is CASSGNTDTQYF. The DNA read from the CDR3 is TGTGCCAGCAGTGGTAACACAGATACG.

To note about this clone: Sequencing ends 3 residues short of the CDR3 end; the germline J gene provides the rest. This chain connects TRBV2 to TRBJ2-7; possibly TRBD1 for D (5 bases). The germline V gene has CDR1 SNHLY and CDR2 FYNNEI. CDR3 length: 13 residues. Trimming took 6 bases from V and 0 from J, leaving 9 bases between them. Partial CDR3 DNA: TGTGCCAGCAGGTTTACAGGCTCCTACGAG. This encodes CASRFTGSYE. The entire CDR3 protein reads CASRFTGSYEQYF.

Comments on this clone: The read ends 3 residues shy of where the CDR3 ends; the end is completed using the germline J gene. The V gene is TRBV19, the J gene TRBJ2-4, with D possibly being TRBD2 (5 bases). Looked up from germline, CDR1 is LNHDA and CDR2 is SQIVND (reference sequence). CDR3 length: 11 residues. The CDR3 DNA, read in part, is TGTGCCAGTACCCCGGGGTATGGT. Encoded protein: CASTPGYG. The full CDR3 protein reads CASTPGYGQYF.

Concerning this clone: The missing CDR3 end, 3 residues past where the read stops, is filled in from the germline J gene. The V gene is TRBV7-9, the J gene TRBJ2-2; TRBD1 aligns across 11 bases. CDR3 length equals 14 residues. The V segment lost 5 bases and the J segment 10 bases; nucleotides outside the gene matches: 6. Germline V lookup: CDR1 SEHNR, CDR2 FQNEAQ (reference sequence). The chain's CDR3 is CASSRTGGGPELFF. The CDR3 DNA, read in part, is TGTGCCAGCAGCCGGACAGGGGGCGGGCCGGAG.

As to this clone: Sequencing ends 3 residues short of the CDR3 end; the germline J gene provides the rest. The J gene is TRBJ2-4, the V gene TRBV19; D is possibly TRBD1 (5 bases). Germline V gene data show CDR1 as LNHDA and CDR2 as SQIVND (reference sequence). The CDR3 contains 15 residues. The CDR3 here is CASSIARQINYGQYF. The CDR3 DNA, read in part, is TGTGCCAGTAGTATAGCTCGACAGATCAACTATGGT. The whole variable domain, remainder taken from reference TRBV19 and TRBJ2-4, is DGGITQSPKYLFRKEGQNVTLSCEQNLNHDAMYWYRQDPGQGLRLIYYSQIVNDFQKGDIAEGYSVSREKKESFPLTVTSAQKNPTAFYLCASSIARQINYGQYFGAGTRLSVL.

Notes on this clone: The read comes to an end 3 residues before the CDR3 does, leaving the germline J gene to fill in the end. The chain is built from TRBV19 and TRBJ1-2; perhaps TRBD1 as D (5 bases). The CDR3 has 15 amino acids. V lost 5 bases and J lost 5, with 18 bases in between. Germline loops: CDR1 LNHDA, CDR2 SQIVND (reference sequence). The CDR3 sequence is CASSLGQRGLYGYTF. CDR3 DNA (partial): TGTGCCAGTAGTTTAGGCCAACGGGGACTTTATGGC. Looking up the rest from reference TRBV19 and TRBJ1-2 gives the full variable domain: DGGITQSPKYLFRKEGQNVTLSCEQNLNHDAMYWYRQDPGQGLRLIYYSQIVNDFQKGDIAEGYSVSREKKESFPLTVTSAQKNPTAFYLCASSLGQRGLYGYTFGSGTRLTVV.

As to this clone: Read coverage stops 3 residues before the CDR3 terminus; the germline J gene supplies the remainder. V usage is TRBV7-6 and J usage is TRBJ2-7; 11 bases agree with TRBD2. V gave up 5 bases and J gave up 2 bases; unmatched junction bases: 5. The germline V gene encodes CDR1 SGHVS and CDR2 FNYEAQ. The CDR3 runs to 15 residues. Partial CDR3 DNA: TGTGCCAGCAGCACACTAGCGGGGGATACCTACGAG. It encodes CASSTLAGDTYE. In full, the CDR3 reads CASSTLAGDTYEQYF. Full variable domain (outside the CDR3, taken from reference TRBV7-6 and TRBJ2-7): GAGVSQSPRYKVTKRGQDVALRCDPISGHVSLYWYRQALGQGPEFLTYFNYEAQQDKSGLPNDRFSAERPEGSISTLTIQRTEQRDSAMYRCASSTLAGDTYEQYFGPGTRLTVT.

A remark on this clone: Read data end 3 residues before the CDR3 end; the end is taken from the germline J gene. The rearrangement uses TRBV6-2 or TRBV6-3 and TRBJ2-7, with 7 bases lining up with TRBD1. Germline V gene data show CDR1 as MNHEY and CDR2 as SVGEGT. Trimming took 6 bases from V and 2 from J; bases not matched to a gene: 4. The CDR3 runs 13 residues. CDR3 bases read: TGTGCCAGCAGGACGACAGGGACCTACGAG. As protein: CASRTTGTYE. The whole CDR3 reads CASRTTGTYEQYF.

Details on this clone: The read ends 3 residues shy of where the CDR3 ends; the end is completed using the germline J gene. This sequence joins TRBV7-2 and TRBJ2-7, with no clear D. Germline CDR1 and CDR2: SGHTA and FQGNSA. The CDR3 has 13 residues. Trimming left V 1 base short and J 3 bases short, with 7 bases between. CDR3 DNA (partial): TGTGCCAGCAGCTTAGGTCTAGACTACGAG. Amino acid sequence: CASSLGLDYE. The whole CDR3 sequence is CASSLGLDYEQYF. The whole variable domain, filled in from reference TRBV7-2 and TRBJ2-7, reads GAGVSQSPSNKVTEKGKDVELRCDPISGHTALYWYRQSLGQGLEFLIYFQGNSAPDKSGLPSDRFSAERTGGSVSTLTIQRTQQEDSAVYLCASSLGLDYEQYFGPGTRLTVT.

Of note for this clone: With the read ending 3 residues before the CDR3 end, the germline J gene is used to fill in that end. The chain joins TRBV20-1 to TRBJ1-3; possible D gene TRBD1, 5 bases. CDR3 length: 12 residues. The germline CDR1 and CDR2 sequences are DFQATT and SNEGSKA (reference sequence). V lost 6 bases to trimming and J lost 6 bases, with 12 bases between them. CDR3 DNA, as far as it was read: TGCAGTGCCCGGGTGGACATAAACACC. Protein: CSARVDINT. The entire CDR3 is CSARVDINTIYF.